This TCR beta chain was captured in a study of blood T cell repertoires in COVID-19 (dated by TCRdb to the early 2020s). About the investigation overall: Samples covering the acute and convalescent phases of COVID-19 were provided by collaborators in the United States, Italy and Spain. Sample metadata almost always included a de-identified subject ID, COVID-19 status, age in years and sex. Deeply sampled blood TCRbeta repertoires from subjects exposed to, actively infected with, or recovered from COVID-19 were included in the dataset. The prospective study material was composed of cDNA or gDNA derived from T cells, B-cell-depleted T cells, or PBMCs. Where HLA class I and class II types were available, the types were taken from metadata supplied by the sample provider, not from assay-based typing. The repertoires were released in a freely available public database meant as a resource for research on the immune response to SARS-CoV-2. The samples were drawn from two sources: the first 160 participants of the ongoing ImmuneRACE study, and 1,000 to 1,500 subjects contributed by 6 global collaborators.

At one collaborating source in Seattle, patients were enrolled during active infection and were followed longitudinally through the course of disease. Each collaborating institution followed its own protocols to collect whole blood in K2EDTA tubes. For TCRbeta analysis, collaborator samples were shipped as frozen whole blood, as isolated PBMCs, or as DNA extracted from either sample type. General findings and caveats noted by the study authors: The amount of clinical and demographic metadata varied by source and participant and was provided uncurated.

As concerns this clone: Its antigen remains unidentified. Within one base of it there is no much larger clone, and no base qualities were kept.

TCRbeta CDR3 regions were amplified from genomic DNA by means of the immunoSEQ Assay, a bias-controlled multiplex PCR. On the authors' methods: The number of nucleated cells in each sample was estimated from the amplification of reference gene primers within the assay. Sequence reads were collapsed and filtered to measure the absolute abundance of every unique TCRbeta CDR3 rearrangement. For each sample, productive Simpson clonality was calculated by taking the square root of Simpson's diversity index across productive rearrangements. TCRdb's version of the immuneACCESS table is confined to in-frame rearrangements and falls short of the full clone set. An unresolved V gene accounts for under half of the shortfall where checked; the remainder is of unknown origin. The V and J calls and clone size were taken over from that table, and D and trimming were inferred from the DNA. Within this sample are approximately 160,000 clones, with 70% to 90% of them counted one time only. The ten most abundant clones make up less than 10% of the sample.

The clonotype originates from a woman aged 55-69 years with COVID-19, enrolled during active disease. The sequenced sample consisted of peripheral blood.

The nucleotides are TGTGCCAGCAGCTTGGGGTGGATCGGGACACCTGGAAACACCATATATTTT. Translation gives CASSLGWIGTPGNTIYF. The chain links TRBV5-6 with TRBJ1-3; TRBD1 might be the D gene, on 6 matching bases. The CDR3 holds 17 amino acids from the cysteine to the phenylalanine. Here the CDR3 DNA is all that survives: 51 bases in frame from base 1. Deletion took 0 bases off V and 2 bases off J, with a span of 15 bases between the germline ends. The germline V gene gives CDR1 as SGHDT and CDR2 as YYEEEE.